The present entry profiles one T cell receptor (beta chain) with its context. This table comes from immunoSEQ multiplex PCR, and its TCRdb copy is limited to in-frame clones, with some not included. The table has more than 13,000 clones, 80% seen once. The CDR3 consists of 16 residues. Germline V gives CDR1 LNHDA, CDR2 SQIVND (reference sequence). Trimming removed 2 bases at V and 2 bases at J, with 12 bases between. The data stem from a study of technical replicates of blood from a few donors. Sequenced input: PBMCs. The chain uses TRBV19 and TRBJ1-4, with D perhaps TRBD1 (5 bases). The receptor's source is a human donor in good health. CDR3: CASSITQGSTNEKLFF. For the CDR3, the DNA is TGTGCCAGTAGTATAACCCAGGGTTCCACTAATGAAAAACTGTTTTTT.